This T cell receptor (beta chain) was identified during a study of T cell responses to AZD1222 COVID-19 vaccine. Notes on the study in general: Variant regions that are unmutated are reportedly the target of nearly half of spike-specific TCRs.

Concerning this clone: What it binds is not known.

This CDR3 spans 15 amino acids. Germline-derived CDR1 and CDR2 are KGHSH and LQKENI. Germline trimming cut 3 bases from V and 2 bases from J; bases unmatched to any gene: 5. TCRdb's table, derived via immunoSEQ multiplex PCR, lists solely in-frame clones and lacks some. The sample records some 190,000 clones, around 90% being singletons. The clonotype was recovered from an adult who received the AZD1222 COVID-19 vaccine. The chain carries TRBV18 and TRBJ2-5, with 8 bases lining up with TRBD2. This specimen consisted of peripheral blood, obtained 28 days after the second AZD1222 dose. The CDR3 DNA is TGTGCCAGCTCACCCCAAGGCGGGGGGCAAGAGACCCAGTACTTC. Protein sequence: CASSPQGGGQETQYF.